This T cell receptor beta chain appears in the sequencing data of a study of blood T cells in healthy people across ages. A second 7 to 11 cycle PCR used barcoded and J-beta primers. One entry per CDR3 protein, called by TCRdb with MiXCR from the 5' RACE reads. Among some 1.7 million distinct CDR3 sequences listed, under 30% were seen once. This clonotype was counted only a few times. Its specificity is unknown. Study-level results: Higher diversity, along with more naive CD4+ cells, distinguished long-lived donors from aged donors.

Per-sample yields of isolated PBMCs were at least 6 million. The TCR comes from a woman in her twenties or thirties in good health. Sequenced sample: blood.

As DNA, the CDR3 is TGTGCCAGCAGGATGGCAGCCGGACGAATCTATGGCTACACCTTC. This gives the protein CASRMAAGRIYGYTF. The rearrangement joins TRBV6-1 to TRBJ1-2; no reliable D call. V was cut by 6 bases and J by 4 bases, with 18 bases left in between. Germline values: CDR1 MNHNS, CDR2 SASEGT. The CDR3 extends over 15 amino acids.